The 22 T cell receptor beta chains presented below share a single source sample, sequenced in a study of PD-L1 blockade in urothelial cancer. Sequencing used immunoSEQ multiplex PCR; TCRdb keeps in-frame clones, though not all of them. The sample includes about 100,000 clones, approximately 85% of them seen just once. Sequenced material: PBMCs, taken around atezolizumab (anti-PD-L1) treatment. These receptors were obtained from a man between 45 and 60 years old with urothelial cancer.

The CDR3 nucleotides are TGTGCCAGCAGGGGGACAGGGCGCACTGAAGCTTTCTTT. This codes for CASRGTGRTEAFF. The chain is built from TRBV2 and TRBJ1-1; 9 bases map to TRBD1. V gave up 6 bases and J gave up 4 bases; unmatched junction bases: 3. This CDR3 spans 13 amino acids. Germline V gene data show CDR1 as SNHLY and CDR2 as FYNNEI.

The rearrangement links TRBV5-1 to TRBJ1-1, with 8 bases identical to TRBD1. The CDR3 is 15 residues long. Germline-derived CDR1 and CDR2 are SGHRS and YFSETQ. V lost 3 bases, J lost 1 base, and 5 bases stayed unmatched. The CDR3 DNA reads TGCGCCAGCAGCTGGGCAGGGGGCGGGAACACTGAAGCTTTCTTT. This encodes CASSWAGGGNTEAFF.

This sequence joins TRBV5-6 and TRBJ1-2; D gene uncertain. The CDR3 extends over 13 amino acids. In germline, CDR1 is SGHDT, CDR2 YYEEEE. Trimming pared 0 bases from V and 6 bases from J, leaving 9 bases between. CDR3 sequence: CASSLGTLDGYTF. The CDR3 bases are TGTGCCAGCAGCTTGGGGACTTTGGATGGCTACACCTTC.

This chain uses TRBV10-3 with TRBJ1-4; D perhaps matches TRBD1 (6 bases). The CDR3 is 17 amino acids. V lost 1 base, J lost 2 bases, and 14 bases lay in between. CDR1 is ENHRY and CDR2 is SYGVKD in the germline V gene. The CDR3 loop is CAISEFVGGGTNEKLFF. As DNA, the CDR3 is TGTGCCATCAGTGAGTTTGTTGGGGGCGGCACTAATGAAAAACTGTTTTTT.

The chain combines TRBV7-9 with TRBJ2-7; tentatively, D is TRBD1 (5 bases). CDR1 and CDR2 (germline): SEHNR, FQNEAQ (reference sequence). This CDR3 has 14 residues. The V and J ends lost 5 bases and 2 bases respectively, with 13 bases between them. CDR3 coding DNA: TGTGCCAGCAGCCAGGGATTAACAACCTACGAGCAGTACTTC. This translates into CASSQGLTTYEQYF.

CDR3 nucleotides: TGTGCCAGCAGCCAAGAACTTTCGAACTCTGGAAACACCATATATTTT. Encoded protein: CASSQELSNSGNTIYF. V and J are TRBV4-2 and TRBJ1-3; no clear D. V was cut by 0 bases and J by 0 bases, with 9 bases left in between. The CDR3 sequence is 16 residues long. Germline CDR1 reads LGHNA; CDR2 reads YNFKEQ.

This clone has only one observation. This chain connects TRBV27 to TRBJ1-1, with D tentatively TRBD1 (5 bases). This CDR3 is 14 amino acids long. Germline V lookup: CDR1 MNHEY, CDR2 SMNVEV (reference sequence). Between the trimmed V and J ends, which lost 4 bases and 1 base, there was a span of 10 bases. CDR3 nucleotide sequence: TGTGCCAGCAGTTATGGACAACCGAACACTGAAGCTTTCTTT. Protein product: CASSYGQPNTEAFF.

Here the CDR3 reads CASSRTSGSHNEQFF. The DNA of the CDR3 is TGCGCCAGCAGCCGGACTAGCGGGTCTCACAATGAGCAGTTCTTC. The chain recombines TRBV5-1 with TRBJ2-1; 11 nucleotides match TRBD2. Germline values: CDR1 SGHRS, CDR2 YFSETQ. CDR3 length equals 15 residues. Germline trimming cut 4 bases from V and 5 bases from J; bases unmatched to any gene: 5.

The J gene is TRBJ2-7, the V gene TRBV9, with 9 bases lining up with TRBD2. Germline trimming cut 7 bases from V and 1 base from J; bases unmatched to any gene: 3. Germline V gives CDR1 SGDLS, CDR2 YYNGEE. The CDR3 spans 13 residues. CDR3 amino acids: CASGSGSSYEQYF. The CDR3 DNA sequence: TGTGCCAGCGGTAGCGGGAGTTCCTACGAGCAGTACTTC.

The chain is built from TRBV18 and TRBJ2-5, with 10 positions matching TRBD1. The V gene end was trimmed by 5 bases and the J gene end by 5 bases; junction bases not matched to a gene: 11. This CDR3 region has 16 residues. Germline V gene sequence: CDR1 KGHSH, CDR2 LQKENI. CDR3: CASSNWGQGSSETQYF. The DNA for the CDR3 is TGTGCCAGCTCAAACTGGGGACAGGGGAGTTCGGAGACCCAGTACTTC.

Here the CDR3 reads CASSPRLAEITDTQYF. The CDR3 bases are TGTGCCAGTAGTCCCCGACTAGCGGAAATCACAGATACGCAGTATTTT. The chain links TRBV19 to TRBJ2-3; 9 bases align to TRBD2. This CDR3 is 16 amino acids long. Germline trimming cut 5 bases from V and 2 bases from J; bases unmatched to any gene: 8. Germline CDR1 and CDR2: LNHDA and SQIVND (reference sequence).

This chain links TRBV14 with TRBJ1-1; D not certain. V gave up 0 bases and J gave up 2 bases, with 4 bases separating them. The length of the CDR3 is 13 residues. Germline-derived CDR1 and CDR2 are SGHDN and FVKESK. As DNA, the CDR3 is TGTGCCAGCAGCCAAGACAGAAACACTGAAGCTTTCTTT. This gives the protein CASSQDRNTEAFF.

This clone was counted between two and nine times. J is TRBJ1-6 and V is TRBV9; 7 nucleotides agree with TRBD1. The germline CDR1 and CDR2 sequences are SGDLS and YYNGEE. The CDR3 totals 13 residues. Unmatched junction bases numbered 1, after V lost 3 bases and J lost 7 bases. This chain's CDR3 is CASSADRNSPLHF. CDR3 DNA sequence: TGTGCCAGCAGCGCGGACAGGAATTCACCCCTCCACTTT.

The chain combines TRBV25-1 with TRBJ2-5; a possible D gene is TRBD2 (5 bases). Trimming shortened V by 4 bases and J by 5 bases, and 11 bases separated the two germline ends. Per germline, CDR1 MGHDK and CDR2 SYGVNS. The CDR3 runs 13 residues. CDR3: CASSAGSWETQYF. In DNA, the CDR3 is TGTGCCAGCAGTGCGGGAAGTTGGGAGACCCAGTACTTC. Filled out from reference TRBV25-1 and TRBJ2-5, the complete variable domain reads EADIYQTPRYLVIGTGKKITLECSQTMGHDKMYWYQQDPGMELHLIHYSYGVNSTEKGDLSSESTVSRIRTEHFPLTLESARPSHTSQYLCASSAGSWETQYFGPGTRLLVL.

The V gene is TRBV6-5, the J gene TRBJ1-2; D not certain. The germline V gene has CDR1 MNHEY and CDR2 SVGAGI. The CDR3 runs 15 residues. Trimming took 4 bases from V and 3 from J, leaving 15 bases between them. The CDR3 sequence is CASSSPSGRHYGYTF. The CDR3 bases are TGTGCCAGCAGTTCCCCCAGCGGGAGGCACTATGGCTACACCTTC.

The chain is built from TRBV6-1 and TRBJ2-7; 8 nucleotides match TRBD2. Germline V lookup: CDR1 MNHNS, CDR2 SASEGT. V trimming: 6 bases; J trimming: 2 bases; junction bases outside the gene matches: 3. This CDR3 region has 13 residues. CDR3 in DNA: TGTGCCAGCAGCGGGACTAGACCCTACGAGCAGTACTTC. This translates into CASSGTRPYEQYF.

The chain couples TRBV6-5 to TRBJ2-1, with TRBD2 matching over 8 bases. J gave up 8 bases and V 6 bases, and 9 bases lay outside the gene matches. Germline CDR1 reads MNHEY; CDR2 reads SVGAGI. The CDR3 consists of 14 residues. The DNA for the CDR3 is TGTGCCAGCAGCCCATACGGGGGGGGAGATGAGCAGTTCTTC. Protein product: CASSPYGGGDEQFF.

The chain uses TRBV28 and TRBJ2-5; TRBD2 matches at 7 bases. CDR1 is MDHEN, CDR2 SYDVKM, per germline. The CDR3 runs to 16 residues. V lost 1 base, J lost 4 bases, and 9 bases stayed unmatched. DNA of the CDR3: TGTGCCAGCAGTTTATCTGGACTAGTAGGGCGAGAGACCCAGTACTTC. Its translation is CASSLSGLVGRETQYF. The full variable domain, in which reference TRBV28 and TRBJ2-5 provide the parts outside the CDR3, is DVKVTQSSRYLVKRTGEKVFLECVQDMDHENMFWYRQDPGLGLRLIYFSYDVKMKEKGDIPEGYSVSREKKERFSLILESASTNQTSMYLCASSLSGLVGRETQYFGPGTRLLVL.

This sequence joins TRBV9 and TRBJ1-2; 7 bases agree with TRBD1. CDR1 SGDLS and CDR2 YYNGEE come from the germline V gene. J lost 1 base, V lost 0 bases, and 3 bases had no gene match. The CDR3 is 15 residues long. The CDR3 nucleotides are TGTGCCAGCAGCGTAGACAGGGGAATTAACTATGGCTACACCTTC. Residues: CASSVDRGINYGYTF.

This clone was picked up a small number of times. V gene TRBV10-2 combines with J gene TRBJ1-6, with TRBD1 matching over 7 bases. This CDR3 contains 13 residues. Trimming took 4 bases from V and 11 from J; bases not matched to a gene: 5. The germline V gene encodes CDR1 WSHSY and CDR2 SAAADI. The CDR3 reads CASSGQGGAPLHF. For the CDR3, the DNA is TGCGCCAGCAGTGGGCAGGGGGGAGCACCCCTCCACTTT.

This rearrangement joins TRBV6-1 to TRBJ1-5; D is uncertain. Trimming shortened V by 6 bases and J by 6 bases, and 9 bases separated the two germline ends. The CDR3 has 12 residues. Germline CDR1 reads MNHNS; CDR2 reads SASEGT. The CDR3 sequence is CASRSGAQPQHF. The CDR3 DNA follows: TGTGCCAGCAGATCAGGCGCTCAGCCCCAGCATTTT.

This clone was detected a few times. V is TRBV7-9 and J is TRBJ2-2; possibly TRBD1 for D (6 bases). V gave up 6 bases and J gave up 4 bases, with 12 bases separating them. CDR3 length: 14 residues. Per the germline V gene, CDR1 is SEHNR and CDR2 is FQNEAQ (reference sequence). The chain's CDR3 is CASSSGVGTGELFF. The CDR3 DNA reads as TGTGCCAGCAGTTCAGGGGTCGGCACCGGGGAGCTGTTTTTT.